This T cell receptor (beta chain) was captured in a study of T cells in Graves' hyperthyroidism and ophthalmopathy (dated by TCRdb to about 2019). As for the study more broadly: Peripheral blood was collected at initial diagnosis, before any treatment. To identify TCR V-J signatures that set the groups apart, the researchers used a discovery cohort of about a hundred patients, made up of 43 with Graves' ophthalmopathy and about 59 with stable Graves' hyperthyroidism. Prospective prediction of ophthalmopathy was tested in an independent validation cohort consisting of roughly 20 hyperthyroidism patients and around 16 patients who later progressed to ophthalmopathy. The roughly 100 discovery patients were randomly split 7:3 into training and test sets. In addition, the study compared T-cell repertoires in thyroid tissue and in blood from about 6 Graves' hyperthyroidism patients. Once sampling was done, hyperthyroidism patients were given methimazole at a starting dose of 30 mg daily, whereas ophthalmopathy patients were given high-dose intravenous methylprednisolone. The paper reports TCR Vbeta CDR3 sequencing of 130 to 150 peripheral blood samples: some 41 ophthalmopathy, under 80 hyperthyroidism and around 17 progressor patients. The study at large found these results: A model built on a 13 V-J signature distinguished ophthalmopathy from stable hyperthyroidism, reaching approximately 89% sensitivity and about 81% specificity in cross-validation and 80%/75% in testing. Most expanded thyroid clonotypes (frequency above 0.001) were also detected in blood, a finding suggesting that blood repertoires may reflect thyroid immune responses. No statistical method was used to set the sample size in advance, and investigators knew the group allocation. During validation, the model predicted progression to ophthalmopathy a median of about 6.3 months ahead of onset, with just under 71% sensitivity and 72.22% specificity.

A patient counted as having stable Graves' hyperthyroidism if no progression to ophthalmopathy occurred over 18 months of follow-up. The hyperthyroidism patients were between 18 and 65 years old and newly diagnosed, with a disease duration of less than 2 months. The study excluded patients with uncontrolled infections, other autoimmune diseases, pregnancy or lactation. Diagnoses were based on clinical symptoms, serum thyroxine and TRAb, thyroid ultrasound and orbital computed tomography. PBMCs were isolated from 8 to 10 ml of fresh peripheral blood by Ficoll-Paque density gradient centrifugation. Total RNA was extracted with Trizol reagent, and quality was checked on an Agilent 2100 Bioanalyzer. Comments on this clonotype: Its antigen remains undetermined. No much larger clone is present one base from it, and per-base qualities are unavailable.

The TCR beta CDR3 regions were amplified from the RNA transcripts. The first round of RT-PCR for the TCR CDR3 was performed with the HTBI primer set and the Qiagen OneStep RT-PCR kit. A second multiplex PCR round built the libraries, followed by size selection and purification. Sequencing of the libraries was done on an Illumina HiSeq2000 using paired-end 100 bp reads. On the authors' methods: Raw data were processed with SOAPnuke, discarding reads with adapters, uncalled bases, mean Phred below 15, or no exact constant-primer or identifier match. COPE v1.2.5 was used to merge high-quality paired reads, and clonotypes were defined as unique nucleotide sequences. MiTCR v1.1 was used to align clonotypes to the IMGT TRBV, TRBD and TRBJ reference segments. The analysis was restricted to V-J combinations with a frequency above 0.0001, which together covered around 99% of the repertoires. The TCS score was defined as the ratio of F50 (clonal expansion) to E x V (chaos), calculated using BLOSUM62-based TCRdist between CDR3 peptides within each V-J. Welch's t-statistics and random forest reduced fewer than 550 V-J features to fewer than 15, which were used in a naive Bayes classifier (R e1071). TCRdb handled the public reads itself, with Q25 trimming in fastp and clone calling in MiXCR, and kept productive beta chains. Rows are unified per CDR3 protein, each entry keeping the most common DNA and genes. The V and J calls and clone size are TCRdb's, not the authors'. For this sample there are roughly 750,000 distinct CDR3 sequences; 16% appear just once. Clones ranked in the top ten supply about 8.4% of the sample.

V ends up 4 bases short and J 8 bases short, with an unmatched junction base count of 14. Via the germline V gene (reference sequence), CDR1 is SGHNT and CDR2 YYREEE. The CDR3 starts with the cysteine, ends with the phenylalanine, and has 16 residues. The retained sequence is limited to the CDR3, 48 bases, with the frame set at the first base. Sequencing was carried out using blood. The receptor comes from a young man with Graves' hyperthyroidism. This receptor chain uses TRBV5-4 and TRBJ2-2; 7 nucleotides in the junction match TRBD2. The nucleotide sequence reads TGTGCCAGCAGCCCCGGAGCGGGACCAACATCTGGGGAGCTGTTTTTT. Its protein reads: CASSPGAGPTSGELFF.